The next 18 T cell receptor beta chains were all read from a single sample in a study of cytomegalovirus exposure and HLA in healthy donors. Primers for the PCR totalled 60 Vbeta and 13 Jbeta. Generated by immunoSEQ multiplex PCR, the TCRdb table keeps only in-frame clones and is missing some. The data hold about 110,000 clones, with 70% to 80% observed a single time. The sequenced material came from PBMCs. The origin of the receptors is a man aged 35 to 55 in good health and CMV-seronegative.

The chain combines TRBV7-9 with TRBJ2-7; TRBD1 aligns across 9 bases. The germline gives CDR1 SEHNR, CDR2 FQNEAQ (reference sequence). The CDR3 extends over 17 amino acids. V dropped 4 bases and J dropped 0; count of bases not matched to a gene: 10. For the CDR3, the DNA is TGTGCCAGCAGCTCGATCCCGGGACAGGGCGCCTCCTACGAGCAGTACTTC. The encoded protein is CASSSIPGQGASYEQYF.

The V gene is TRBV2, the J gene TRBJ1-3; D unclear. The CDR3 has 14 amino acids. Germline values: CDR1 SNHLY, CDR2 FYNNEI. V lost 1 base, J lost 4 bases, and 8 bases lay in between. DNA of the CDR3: TGTGCCAGCAGTGAAGGGCCGCGGGGAAACACCATATATTTT. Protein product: CASSEGPRGNTIYF.

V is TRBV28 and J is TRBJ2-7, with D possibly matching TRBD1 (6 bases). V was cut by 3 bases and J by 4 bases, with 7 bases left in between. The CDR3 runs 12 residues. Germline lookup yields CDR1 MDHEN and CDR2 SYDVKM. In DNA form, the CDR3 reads TGTGCCAGCAGTTTCACAGGGTACGAGCAGTACTTC. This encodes CASSFTGYEQYF.

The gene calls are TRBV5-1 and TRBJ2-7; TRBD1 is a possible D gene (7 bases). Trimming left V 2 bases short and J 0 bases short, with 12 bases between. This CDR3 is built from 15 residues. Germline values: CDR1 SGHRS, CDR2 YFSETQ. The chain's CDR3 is CASSFGGTASYEQYF. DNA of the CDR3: TGCGCCAGCAGCTTCGGCGGGACAGCCTCCTACGAGCAGTACTTC. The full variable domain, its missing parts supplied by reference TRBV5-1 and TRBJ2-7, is KAGVTQTPRYLIKTRGQQVTLSCSPISGHRSVSWYQQTPGQGLQFLFEYFSETQRNKGNFPGRFSGRQFSNSRSEMNVSTLELGDSALYLCASSFGGTASYEQYFGPGTRLTVT.

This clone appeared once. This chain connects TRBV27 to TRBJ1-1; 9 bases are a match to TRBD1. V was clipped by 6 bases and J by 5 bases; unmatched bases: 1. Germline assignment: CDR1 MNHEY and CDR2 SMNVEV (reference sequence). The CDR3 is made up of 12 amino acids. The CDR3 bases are TGTGCCAGCAGGGACAGGGGAACTGAAGCTTTCTTT. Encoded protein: CASRDRGTEAFF.

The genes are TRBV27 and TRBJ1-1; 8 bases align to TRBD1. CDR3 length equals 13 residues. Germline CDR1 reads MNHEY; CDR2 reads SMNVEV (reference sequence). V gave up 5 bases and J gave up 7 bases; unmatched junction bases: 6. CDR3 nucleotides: TGTGCCAGCAGTCTGACCGACAGGGGTGAAGCTTTCTTT. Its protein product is CASSLTDRGEAFF.

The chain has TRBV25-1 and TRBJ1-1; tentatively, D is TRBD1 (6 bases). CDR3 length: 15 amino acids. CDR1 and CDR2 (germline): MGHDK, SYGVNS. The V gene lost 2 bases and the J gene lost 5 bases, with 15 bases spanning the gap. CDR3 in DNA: TGTGCCAGCAGTGAAGCGGGGGGCGCGGGAACTGAAGCTTTCTTT. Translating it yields CASSEAGGAGTEAFF.

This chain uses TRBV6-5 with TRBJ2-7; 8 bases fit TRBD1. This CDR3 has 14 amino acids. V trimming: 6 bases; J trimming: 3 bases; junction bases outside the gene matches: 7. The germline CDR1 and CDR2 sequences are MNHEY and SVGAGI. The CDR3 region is CASRRTGWYYEQYF. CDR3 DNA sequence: TGTGCCAGCAGAAGGACAGGGTGGTACTACGAGCAGTACTTC.

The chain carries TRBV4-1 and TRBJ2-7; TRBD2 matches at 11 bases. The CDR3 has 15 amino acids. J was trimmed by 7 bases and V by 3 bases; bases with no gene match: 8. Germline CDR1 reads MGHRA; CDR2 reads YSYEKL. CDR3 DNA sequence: TGCGCCAGCAGCCACCTTAGCGGGAGGGAAGGTGAGCAGTACTTC. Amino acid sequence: CASSHLSGREGEQYF.

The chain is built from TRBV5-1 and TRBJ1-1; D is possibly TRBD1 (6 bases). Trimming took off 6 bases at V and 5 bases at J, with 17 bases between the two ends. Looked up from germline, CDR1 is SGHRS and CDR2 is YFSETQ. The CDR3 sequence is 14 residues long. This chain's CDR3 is CASTGGGASTEAFF. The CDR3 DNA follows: TGCGCCAGCACCGGAGGGGGGGCCTCAACTGAAGCTTTCTTT.

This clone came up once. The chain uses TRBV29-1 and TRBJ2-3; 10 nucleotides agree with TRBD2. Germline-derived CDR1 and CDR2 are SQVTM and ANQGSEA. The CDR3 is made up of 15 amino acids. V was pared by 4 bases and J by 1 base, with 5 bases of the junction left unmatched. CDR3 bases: TGCAGCGTTGGGAAGCTAGCGGGGGGCACAGATACGCAGTATTTT. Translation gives CSVGKLAGGTDTQYF.

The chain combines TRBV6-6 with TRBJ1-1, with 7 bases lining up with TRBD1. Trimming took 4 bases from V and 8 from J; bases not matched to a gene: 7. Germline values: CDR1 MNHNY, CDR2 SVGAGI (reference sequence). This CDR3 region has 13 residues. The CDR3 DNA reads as TGTGCCAGCAGTTTGACAGGGCTGGGGGAAGCTTTCTTT. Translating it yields CASSLTGLGEAFF.

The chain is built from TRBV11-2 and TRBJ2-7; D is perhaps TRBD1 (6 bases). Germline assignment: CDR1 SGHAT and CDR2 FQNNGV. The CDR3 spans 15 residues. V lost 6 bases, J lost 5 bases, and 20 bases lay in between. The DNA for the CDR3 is TGTGCCAGCAGTCGGGGACAAGGGATAATCCACGAGCAGTACTTC. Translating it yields CASSRGQGIIHEQYF.

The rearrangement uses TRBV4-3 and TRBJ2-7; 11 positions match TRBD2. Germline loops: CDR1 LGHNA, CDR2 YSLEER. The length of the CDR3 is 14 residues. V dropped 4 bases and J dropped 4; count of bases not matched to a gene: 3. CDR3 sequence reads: CASSPTSGEYEQYF. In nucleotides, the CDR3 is TGCGCCAGCAGCCCGACTAGCGGGGAATACGAGCAGTACTTC.

The CDR3 spells CASSPGQGAREQYF. In DNA, the CDR3 is TGTGCCAGCTCACCTGGACAGGGGGCGCGCGAGCAGTACTTC. The rearrangement links TRBV18 to TRBJ2-7, with TRBD1 matching over 11 bases. The junction had 4 bases not matched to a gene; V was cut back by 3 bases and J by 6 bases. Germline loops: CDR1 KGHSH, CDR2 LQKENI. The CDR3 sequence is 14 residues long.

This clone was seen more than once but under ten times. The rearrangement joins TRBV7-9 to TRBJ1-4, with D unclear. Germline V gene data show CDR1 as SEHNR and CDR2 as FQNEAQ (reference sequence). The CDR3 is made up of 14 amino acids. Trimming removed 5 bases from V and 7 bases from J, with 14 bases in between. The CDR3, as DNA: TGTGCCAGCAGCCAGGCTCTCGTCGGTGAAAAACTGTTTTTT. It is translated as CASSQALVGEKLFF.

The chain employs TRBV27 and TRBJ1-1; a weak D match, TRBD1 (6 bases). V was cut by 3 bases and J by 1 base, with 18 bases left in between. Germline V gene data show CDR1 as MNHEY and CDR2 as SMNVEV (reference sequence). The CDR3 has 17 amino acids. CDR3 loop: CASSLGDGGRRNTEAFF. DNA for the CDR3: TGTGCCAGCAGTTTGGGGGATGGGGGCAGGAGGAACACTGAAGCTTTCTTT.

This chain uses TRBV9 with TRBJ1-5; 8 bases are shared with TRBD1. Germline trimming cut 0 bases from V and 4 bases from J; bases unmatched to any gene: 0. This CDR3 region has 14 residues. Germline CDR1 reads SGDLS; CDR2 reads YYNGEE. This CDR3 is CASSVGQGNQPQHF. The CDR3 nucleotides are TGTGCCAGCAGCGTAGGACAGGGGAATCAGCCCCAGCATTTT.